Below, one T cell receptor (beta chain) is given with its context. What antigen it recognizes has not been identified. No per-base quality is available; no much larger clone lies one base away. The sample comes from a study of cytomegalovirus exposure and HLA in healthy donors listed by TCRdb under 2017. Concerning the study at large: An earlier analysis of 587 of the donors reported 276 Gb of sequence data and around 110 million unique TCR beta sequences obtained from roughly 170 million T cells. An early release that covered about 600 HLA-typed donors contained approximately 300 gigabases of sequencing data and about 93 million unique TCR sequences. Of the 398 genotyped donors, approximately 83% fell in the genetic ancestry cluster associated with self-reported Caucasian donors. The study aimed to test whether cataloging public T cell receptors could reveal signatures of past pathogen exposure. Using immunosequencing, the study profiled T cell repertoires from roughly 650 subjects and related those repertoires to cytomegalovirus serostatus. In addition to the first cohort of 666 subjects, a separate validation cohort of 120 different subjects was used. High-throughput TCR immunosequencing, statistical association of individual TCRs with disease status, and machine learning were combined to predict cytomegalovirus infection status. To study patterns of TCR occurrence, a later analysis re-analyzed previously published TCR beta repertoires from 666 donors and added high-resolution HLA genotyping. The later analysis used no new phenotypic data to find candidate immune exposures, relying instead on TCR beta sequences and their occurrence across donors. An earlier analysis of several hundred of the donors applied high-throughput TCR beta sequencing to assess whether each TCR beta V gene segment acted as functional or pseudogenic. Donor age, sex, ethnicity and CMV serostatus were collected together with the repertoire data. In a later genetic analysis, genome-wide SNP genotypes for 398 of the 666 donors were used, and that subset was treated as a discovery cohort. Every discovery cohort repertoire had been produced on one sequencing platform. HLA typing covered class I and class II loci at four-digit resolution. The number of typed donors differed by locus: about 620-640 for A, B, C, DRB1 and DQB1; 522 for DQA1; roughly 600 for DPA1; and around 470 for DPB1. Four to six DR-DQ haplotypes were handled as single units for association and clustering, since linkage in the cohort was strong. Among 300 to 450 genotyped donors of the cohort, an average of around 240,000 unique TCR beta nucleotide sequences were sequenced per donor, around 20% of them non-productive. What the work shows at the level of the full study, not this receptor alone: Because the 87-base-pair reads could not distinguish some IMGT-functional V segments, including TRBV6-2 and TRBV6-3, those segments were excluded. Assigning TCR associations to individual alleles was difficult when HLA alleles, especially DR and DQ, strongly co-occurred. The sequencing pipeline was judged likely to have produced a cluster of highly shared sequence variants as a technical artifact. The cohort was sequenced for TCR beta chains only, and without alpha or paired-chain data the features that could be detected were limited. In vitro tests confirmed that three of the cytomegalovirus-associated TCR beta chains recognize cytomegalovirus antigens. For the cohort, immune exposure information was limited to CMV serostatus. The presence/absence analyses assumed that sequencing depth was roughly uniform across donors, and that assumption may not be true. An earlier analysis of approximately 600 of the donors showed that most TCR beta V segments appeared in productive rearrangements either about 90% or about 30% of the time, which broadly matched IMGT annotations. A later genetic analysis reported fewer N-insertions in productive TCRs among donors in an Asian-associated ancestry cluster than the roughly 700-donor mean. Because counts were too low, about 17 rarely observed V segments, including chromosome 9 orphons, were excluded from the earlier analysis of 587 of the donors. A later analysis reported that several top co-occurrence clusters appeared linked to parvovirus B19, influenza, CMV and Epstein-Barr virus. HLA typing was unavailable for some donors at each locus, so association tests used only the typed subset. In a later analysis, TCR association rates were found to vary across HLA loci, with the most associated TCRs seen for DRB1 alleles and the fewest for HLA-C alleles. Cytomegalovirus status was reported to be diagnosed by the classifier with high specificity and sensitivity in both the original and validation cohorts. Across donors, most TCR sequences were observed very rarely, whereas some public TCRs were present in many individuals. Correlated functional status among segregating V segments might be attributable to linkage disequilibrium, but an unknown experimental factor could not be ruled out. A later analysis found that HLA-associated TCR beta chains were more clonally expanded and had lower generation probabilities than equally common non-associated chains. A later genetic analysis associated a missense DCLRE1C variant with V-gene and J-gene trimming of TCR beta chains, and an independent cohort replicated the association. A further reported finding was that TCR beta sequences accurately predicted the HLA-A and HLA-B alleles for most subjects in the first cohort. A later analysis associated about 18,000 TCR beta sequences with specific HLA alleles at a false discovery rate of 0.05. According to the authors, the approach could potentially be generalized to other disease states and immunological phenotypes. In the study, 150 to 200 TCR beta chains were listed as associated with cytomegalovirus. A later analysis found that most CMV-associated TCR beta chains appeared HLA-restricted, with HLA associations seemingly driven largely by CMV exposure.

Reading from cysteine to phenylalanine, the CDR3 counts 14 amino acids. Only the CDR3 DNA stays, 42 bases, in frame from base 1. For this chain, trimming is 4 bases at the V end and 5 bases at the J end, and the number of junction bases without a gene match is 2. From the germline V gene, CDR1 is SGHDT and CDR2 is YYEEEE. Library creation used the immunoSEQ multiplex PCR assay. A mixture of 60 forward primers for TCR Vbeta segments and 13 reverse primers for TCR Jbeta segments was used in the multiplex PCR. Amplification of the CDR3 region of rearranged TCR beta genes was performed with a multiplex PCR assay on genomic DNA. The amplified TCR beta libraries were sequenced on the Illumina HiSeq System as 87-base-pair reads. Concerning the study's data processing: A later analysis tallied 75 million to 85 million unique TCR beta chains across the 650 to 750 repertoires, and approximately 9.9 million of those chains were shared by two or more donors. Raw reads were error-corrected and collapsed into unique sequences with a nearest-neighbor algorithm that merged closely related sequences to remove PCR and sequencing errors. Alignment of CDR3 sequences to IMGT reference sequences was used to assign V, D and J gene segments. For a sequence to be retained, at least a six-nucleotide match to both a V gene segment and a J gene segment was required. Rearrangements were classified as productive when the CDR3 lacked stop codons and remained in frame with V and J, and all other rearrangements were classified as non-productive. CDR3 was defined by IMGT convention, running from the second conserved V-encoded cysteine to the conserved J-encoded phenylalanine. Sequences without an unambiguous match to a single V gene segment were excluded from the earlier analysis of about 600 of the donors. An earlier analysis of several hundred of the donors called V segments functional above 56.7% productive rearrangements and segregating when the between-donor standard deviation exceeded 5%. A statistical classification framework was developed to diagnose cytomegalovirus status using the catalog of TCR beta chain sequences. In a later analysis, TCR nucleotide sequences were compared against IMGT/GENE-DB human TR gene sequences so that V and J genes could be assigned. In a later analysis, CDR3 sequences and most-parsimonious VDJ recombination scenarios were assigned using the TCRdist pipeline. In a later analysis, each TCR beta chain was defined by its CDR3 amino acid sequence together with its V-gene family, and reads without a unique V-gene family were excluded. In a later analysis, 450 to 600 highly shared, low-generation-probability nucleotide sequences were removed to address suspected cross-contamination and a sequencing artifact. In a later analysis, a clonal expansion index for each public chain was calculated from normalized within-repertoire ranks of inferred template counts. A later analysis computed generation probabilities with a VDJ recombination model fitted to out-of-frame rearrangements, and checked the results against IGoR. In a later analysis, hypergeometric tests were used to score TCR-TCR, TCR-HLA and TCR-CMV co-occurrence, with a repertoire-size bias correction applied to TCR pairs. In a later analysis, false discovery rates were estimated by permuting HLA or CMV assignments 20 times. In a later analysis, co-occurring TCRs were grouped using DBSCAN, with TCRdist sequence similarity added in when clustering inside HLA-allele-positive subsets. Repertoires with fewer than 30,000 or more than 120,000 public chains, plus five repertoires with anomalous nucleotide sharing, were excluded from co-occurrence clustering. TCRdb carries this immuneACCESS record with in-frame sequences only. Its versions omit some clonotypes, under half of them owing to an unresolved V gene in the studies checked, with the rest unexplained. That table is the source of V, J and clone size, and D and trimming were worked out from the DNA. The sample table holds just under 80,000 clones, of which over 60% were seen once. Around 4.8% of the sample is held by the ten biggest clonotypes.

The cohort was made up of 650 to 700 healthy bone marrow donors. At the time of sampling, every cohort member was nominally healthy, though immune exposures that went unrecorded were likely present. The donor tested CMV seronegative, placing the donor among the 350 to 400 seronegative members of the cohort. A peripheral blood sample was collected from each donor, and TCR beta sequencing was performed on peripheral blood mononuclear cells. The Qiagen DNeasy Blood Extraction Kit was used to extract genomic DNA from the blood cell samples. This TCR was sampled from a man aged 35-49 years in good health and CMV-seronegative. Sample: PBMCs. The chain is assembled from TRBV5-6 and TRBJ2-3; 12 bases in the junction line up with TRBD2. For the CDR3, the sequence is CASSPGLAGDTQYF. The DNA sequence reads TGTGCCAGCAGCCCGGGACTAGCGGGAGATACGCAGTATTTT.